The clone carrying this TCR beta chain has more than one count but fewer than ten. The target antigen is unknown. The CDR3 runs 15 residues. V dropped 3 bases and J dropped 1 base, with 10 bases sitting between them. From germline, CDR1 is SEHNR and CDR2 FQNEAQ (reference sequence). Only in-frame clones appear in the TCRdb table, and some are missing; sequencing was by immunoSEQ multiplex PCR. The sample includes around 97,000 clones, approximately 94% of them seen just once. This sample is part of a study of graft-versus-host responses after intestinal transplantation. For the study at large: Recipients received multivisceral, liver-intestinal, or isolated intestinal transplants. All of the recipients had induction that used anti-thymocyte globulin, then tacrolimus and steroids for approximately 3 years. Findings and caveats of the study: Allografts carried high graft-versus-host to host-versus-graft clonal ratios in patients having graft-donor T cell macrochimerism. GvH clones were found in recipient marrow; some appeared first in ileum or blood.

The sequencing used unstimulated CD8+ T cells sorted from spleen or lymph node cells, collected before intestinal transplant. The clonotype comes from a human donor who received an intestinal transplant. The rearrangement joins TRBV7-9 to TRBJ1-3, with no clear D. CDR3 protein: CASSFYKGSGNTIYF. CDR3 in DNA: TGTGCCAGCAGCTTTTATAAAGGGTCTGGAAACACCATATATTTT.